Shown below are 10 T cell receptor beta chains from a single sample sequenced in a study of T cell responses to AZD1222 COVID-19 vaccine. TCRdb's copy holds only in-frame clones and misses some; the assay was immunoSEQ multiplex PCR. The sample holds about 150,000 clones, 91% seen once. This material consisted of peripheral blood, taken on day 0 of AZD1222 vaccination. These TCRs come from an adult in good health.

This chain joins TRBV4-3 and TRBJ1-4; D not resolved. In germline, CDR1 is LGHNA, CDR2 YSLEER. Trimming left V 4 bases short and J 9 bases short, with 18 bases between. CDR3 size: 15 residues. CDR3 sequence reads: CASSPNSLQMKKLFF. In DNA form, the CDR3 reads TGCGCCAGCAGCCCCAACAGCTTACAAATGAAAAAACTGTTTTTT.

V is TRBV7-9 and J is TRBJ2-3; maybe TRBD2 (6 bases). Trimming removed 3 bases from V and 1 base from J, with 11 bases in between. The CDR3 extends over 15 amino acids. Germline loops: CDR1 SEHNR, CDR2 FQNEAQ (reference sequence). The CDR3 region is CASSFSSVGTDTQYF. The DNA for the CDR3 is TGTGCCAGCAGCTTTTCTAGCGTAGGCACAGATACGCAGTATTTT.

In DNA form, the CDR3 reads TGCGCCAGCAGCCAAGGGATGTTGACAGCAGAAGCTTTCTTT. Amino acid sequence: CASSQGMLTAEAFF. The genes are TRBV4-1 and TRBJ1-1, with D perhaps TRBD1 (5 bases). V lost 1 base to trimming and J lost 8 bases, with 14 bases between them. CDR1 and CDR2 (germline): MGHRA, YSYEKL. The CDR3 runs 14 residues.

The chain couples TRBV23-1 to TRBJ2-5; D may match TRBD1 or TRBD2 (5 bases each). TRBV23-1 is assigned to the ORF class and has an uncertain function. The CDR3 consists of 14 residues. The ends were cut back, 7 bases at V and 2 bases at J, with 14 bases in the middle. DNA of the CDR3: TGCGCCAGCAACCGGGACGGCATTCAAGAGACCCAGTACTTC. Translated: CASNRDGIQETQYF.

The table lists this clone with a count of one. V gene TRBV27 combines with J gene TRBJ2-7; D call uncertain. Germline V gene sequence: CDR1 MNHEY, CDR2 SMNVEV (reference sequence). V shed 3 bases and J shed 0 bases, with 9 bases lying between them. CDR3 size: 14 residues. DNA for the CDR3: TGTGCCAGCAGTTTGAGCATAAGCTCCTACGAGCAGTACTTC. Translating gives CASSLSISSYEQYF.

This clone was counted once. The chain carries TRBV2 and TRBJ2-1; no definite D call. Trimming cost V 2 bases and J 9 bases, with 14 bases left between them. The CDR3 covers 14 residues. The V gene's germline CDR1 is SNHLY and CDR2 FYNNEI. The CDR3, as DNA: TGTGCCAGCAGTGAATATAGAAGCTTCGGTGAGCAGTTCTTC. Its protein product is CASSEYRSFGEQFF.

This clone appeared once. The CDR3 spells CASSQISTGASDTQYF. The CDR3 nucleotides read TGCGCCAGCAGCCAAATATCCACGGGGGCCTCAGATACGCAGTATTTT. This chain links TRBV4-3 with TRBJ2-3; possibly TRBD1 or TRBD2 for D (6 bases each). The CDR3 covers 16 residues. Between the trimmed V and J ends, which lost 2 bases and 4 bases, there was a span of 16 bases. Germline CDR1 is LGHNA and CDR2 is YSLEER.

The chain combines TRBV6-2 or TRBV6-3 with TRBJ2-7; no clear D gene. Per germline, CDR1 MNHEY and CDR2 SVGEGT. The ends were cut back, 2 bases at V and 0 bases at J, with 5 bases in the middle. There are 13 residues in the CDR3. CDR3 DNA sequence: TGTGCCAGCAGTTACGGCTTCTCCTACGAGCAGTACTTC. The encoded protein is CASSYGFSYEQYF.

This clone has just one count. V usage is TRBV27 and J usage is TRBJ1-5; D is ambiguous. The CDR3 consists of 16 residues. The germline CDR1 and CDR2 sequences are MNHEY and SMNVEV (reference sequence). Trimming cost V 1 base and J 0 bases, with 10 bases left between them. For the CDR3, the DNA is TGTGCCAGCAGTTTATATTCGGGTGGTAGCAATCAGCCCCAGCATTTT. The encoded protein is CASSLYSGGSNQPQHF.

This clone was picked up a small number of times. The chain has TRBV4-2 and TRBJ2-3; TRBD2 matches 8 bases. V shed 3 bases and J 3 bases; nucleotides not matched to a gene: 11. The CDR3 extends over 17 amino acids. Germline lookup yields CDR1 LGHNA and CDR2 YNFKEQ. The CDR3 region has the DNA TGTGCCAGCAGCCATACGGGTAGCGGGATTTTGACAGATACGCAGTATTTT. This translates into CASSHTGSGILTDTQYF.